The rows below give T cell receptor beta chains drawn from one sample of a study of response to subunit inactivated influenza vaccine. TCRdb passed the RT-PCR reads through MiXCR, listing each CDR3 protein once. The table includes hundreds of thousands of distinct CDR3 sequences, about 25% detected once. The sample consisted of CD4+ T cells sorted from PBMCs, taken less than 6 days after vaccination. The receptors shown here come from a man in his fifties or sixties who received an inactivated influenza vaccine. The CDR3 runs from the conserved cysteine through the conserved F or W. Fields, in order: clone size, V gene, J gene, D gene, CDR3 DNA, CDR3 protein. The D gene is left open where the match is weak. Size values are once, few and many counts, or a class for expanded clones, and some rows have none.

abundance: few; v_gene: TRBV11-3; j_gene: TRBJ2-1; d_gene: .; CDR3nt: TGTGCCAGCAGCTTAGACAACACCAGTGAGCAGTTCTTC; CDR3aa: CASSLDNTSEQFF
abundance: .; v_gene: TRBV20-1; j_gene: TRBJ2-3; d_gene: TRBD2; CDR3nt: TGCAGTGCTAGAGGGACTAGCGGGAGGGCCGTTGTCAGGACAGATACGCAGTATTTT; CDR3aa: CSARGTSGRAVVRTDTQYF
abundance: few; v_gene: TRBV5-5; j_gene: TRBJ1-5; d_gene: .; CDR3nt: TGTGCCAGCAGCTTGTCCGGCGGGGTGGTGCAGCCCCAGCATTTT; CDR3aa: CASSLSGGVVQPQHF
abundance: .; v_gene: TRBV5-1; j_gene: TRBJ2-1; d_gene: TRBD2; CDR3nt: TGCGCCAGCAGCGGGGGGGGGAACCCCTTCGACAATGAGCAGTTCTTC; CDR3aa: CASSGGGNPFDNEQFF
abundance: .; v_gene: TRBV7-8; j_gene: TRBJ2-7; d_gene: TRBD1; CDR3nt: TGTGCCAGCAGCTTAGTGACAGGGCCAACCTACGAGCAGTACTTC; CDR3aa: CASSLVTGPTYEQYF
abundance: few; v_gene: TRBV5-4; j_gene: TRBJ1-6; d_gene: .; CDR3nt: TGTGCCAGCAGCTGGGGCCTCCCAGGCCCTAATTCACCCCTCCACTTT; CDR3aa: CASSWGLPGPNSPLHF
abundance: .; v_gene: TRBV5-1; j_gene: TRBJ2-2; d_gene: .; CDR3nt: TGCGCCAGCAGCTTGGAATGGGGACTCACCGGGGAGCTGTTTTTT; CDR3aa: CASSLEWGLTGELFF
abundance: few; v_gene: TRBV7-9; j_gene: TRBJ2-7; d_gene: .; CDR3nt: TGTGCCAGCAGCATAAATTCCTACGAGCAGTACTTC; CDR3aa: CASSINSYEQYF
abundance: .; v_gene: TRBV10-3; j_gene: TRBJ2-1; d_gene: TRBD1; CDR3nt: TGTGCCATCAGGGGGACAGGGCCGTACAATGAGCAGTTCTTC; CDR3aa: CAIRGTGPYNEQFF
abundance: .; v_gene: TRBV5-1; j_gene: TRBJ2-3; d_gene: .; CDR3nt: TGCGCCAGCAGCCGCGGACACCCCCAAAGCACAGATACGCAGTATTTT; CDR3aa: CASSRGHPQSTDTQYF
abundance: .; v_gene: TRBV11-2; j_gene: TRBJ2-5; d_gene: TRBD2; CDR3nt: TGTGCCAGCAGCTTATCTACTAGCGGGAGAGTTGAGACCCAGTACTTC; CDR3aa: CASSLSTSGRVETQYF
abundance: .; v_gene: TRBV6-4; j_gene: TRBJ1-5; d_gene: TRBD1; CDR3nt: TGTGCCAGCAGTGTCTCGACAGGGGCGTGGGGCAATCAGCCCCAGCATTTT; CDR3aa: CASSVSTGAWGNQPQHF
abundance: .; v_gene: TRBV6-5; j_gene: TRBJ2-1; d_gene: .; CDR3nt: TGTGCCAGCAGATTAGCGGTCTCCTACAATGAGCAGTTCTTC; CDR3aa: CASRLAVSYNEQFF
abundance: many; v_gene: TRBV20-1; j_gene: TRBJ1-1; d_gene: .; CDR3nt: TGCAGTGCTAGAAGTCCGGGACCCAGAGACACTGAAGCTTTCTTT; CDR3aa: CSARSPGPRDTEAFF
abundance: .; v_gene: TRBV5-1; j_gene: TRBJ2-7; d_gene: .; CDR3nt: TGCGCCAGCAGCTCCCAGGGGGGCACCTCCTACGAGCAGTACTTC; CDR3aa: CASSSQGGTSYEQYF
abundance: .; v_gene: TRBV12-3/TRBV12-4; j_gene: TRBJ2-3; d_gene: TRBD2; CDR3nt: TGTGCCAGCACCCCCCTAGCGGGGGGGACAGATACGCAGTATTTT; CDR3aa: CASTPLAGGTDTQYF
abundance: few; v_gene: TRBV20-1; j_gene: TRBJ1-1; d_gene: .; CDR3nt: TGCAGTGCTAGAGATCTGGGCAGGGCGGGGTCAGCTTTCTTT; CDR3aa: CSARDLGRAGSAFF
abundance: once; v_gene: TRBV20-1; j_gene: TRBJ1-2; d_gene: .; CDR3nt: TGCAGTGCTAGACGGGACGGCCTCTATGGCTACACCTTC; CDR3aa: CSARRDGLYGYTF
abundance: few; v_gene: TRBV5-5; j_gene: TRBJ2-5; d_gene: .; CDR3nt: TGTGCCAGCAGCTTGGGACGAAGGGAAGTCGGGCAAGAGACCCAGTACTTC; CDR3aa: CASSLGRREVGQETQYF
abundance: few; v_gene: TRBV27; j_gene: TRBJ1-5; d_gene: .; CDR3nt: TGTGCCAGCAGTGTCACGGCTAATCAGCCCCAGCATTTT; CDR3aa: CASSVTANQPQHF
abundance: few; v_gene: TRBV2; j_gene: TRBJ2-7; d_gene: .; CDR3nt: TGTGCCAGCCTGAGACAGGCCAGCTCCTACGAGCAGTACTTC; CDR3aa: CASLRQASSYEQYF
abundance: .; v_gene: TRBV7-2; j_gene: TRBJ2-5; d_gene: .; CDR3nt: TGTGCCAGCAGCTTAGTCCGGGGCAGGCAAGAGACCCAGTACTTC; CDR3aa: CASSLVRGRQETQYF
abundance: .; v_gene: TRBV10-3; j_gene: TRBJ2-7; d_gene: .; CDR3nt: TGTGCCATCAGTATGACCAATCAGGGTAAGGGGGAGCAGTACTTC; CDR3aa: CAISMTNQGKGEQYF
abundance: .; v_gene: TRBV29-1; j_gene: TRBJ2-5; d_gene: TRBD2; CDR3nt: TGCAGCGTTGATTTAGCGGGAGGGGCAGAGACCCAGTACTTC; CDR3aa: CSVDLAGGAETQYF
abundance: few; v_gene: TRBV20-1; j_gene: TRBJ2-2; d_gene: TRBD2; CDR3nt: TGCAGTGCTAGAGGGTTGCTAGCGGGAGTCACCGGGGAGCTGTTTTTT; CDR3aa: CSARGLLAGVTGELFF
abundance: few; v_gene: TRBV27; j_gene: TRBJ2-4; d_gene: .; CDR3nt: TGTGCCAGCAGGACCCCCGGGGCCAAAAACATTCAGTACTTC; CDR3aa: CASRTPGAKNIQYF
abundance: .; v_gene: TRBV27; j_gene: TRBJ1-4; d_gene: .; CDR3nt: TGTGCCAGCAGTTTACACAGGGAAAGTGAAAAACTGTTTTTT; CDR3aa: CASSLHRESEKLFF
abundance: .; v_gene: TRBV5-1; j_gene: TRBJ2-1; d_gene: .; CDR3nt: TGCGCCAGTGGGGCGGGCAGAAGCTTCAATGAGCAGTTCTTC; CDR3aa: CASGAGRSFNEQFF
abundance: .; v_gene: TRBV9; j_gene: TRBJ2-2; d_gene: TRBD2; CDR3nt: TGTGCCAGCAGCGTAGGGCCGGGGGGGAACACCGGGGAGCTGTTTTTT; CDR3aa: CASSVGPGGNTGELFF
abundance: .; v_gene: TRBV24-1; j_gene: TRBJ2-1; d_gene: .; CDR3nt: TGTGCCACCAGTGATTTGCAACCAGGGAAATACAATGAGCAGTTCTTC; CDR3aa: CATSDLQPGKYNEQFF
abundance: .; v_gene: TRBV28; j_gene: TRBJ2-2; d_gene: .; CDR3nt: TGTGCCAGCCTTAAGCCGGTAACCGGGGAGCTGTTTTTT; CDR3aa: CASLKPVTGELFF
abundance: few; v_gene: TRBV11-2; j_gene: TRBJ1-4; d_gene: .; CDR3nt: TGTGCCAGCAGCCTTCAAAGGAGTGCCGGGGCAAACGAAAAACTGTTTTTT; CDR3aa: CASSLQRSAGANEKLFF
abundance: .; v_gene: TRBV12-5; j_gene: TRBJ2-3; d_gene: .; CDR3nt: TGTGCTAGTGGTTTGGGAAACACAGATACGCAGTATTTT; CDR3aa: CASGLGNTDTQYF
abundance: few; v_gene: TRBV6-1; j_gene: TRBJ2-7; d_gene: .; CDR3nt: TGTGCCAGCAGCCTCGGGCCTCGGGGGGAGCAGTACTTC; CDR3aa: CASSLGPRGEQYF
abundance: .; v_gene: TRBV27; j_gene: TRBJ2-7; d_gene: .; CDR3nt: TGTGCCAGCAGCATGGACATGTACTCCTACGAGCAGTACTTC; CDR3aa: CASSMDMYSYEQYF
abundance: .; v_gene: TRBV20-1; j_gene: TRBJ2-7; d_gene: TRBD2; CDR3nt: TGCAGTGCTAGTGGGACTAGCGGAGTTGGGAACTACGAGCAGTACTTC; CDR3aa: CSASGTSGVGNYEQYF
abundance: .; v_gene: TRBV7-9; j_gene: TRBJ2-3; d_gene: .; CDR3nt: TGTGCCAGCAGCGAAGCGCGTACGCAGTATTTT; CDR3aa: CASSEARTQYF
abundance: .; v_gene: TRBV29-1; j_gene: TRBJ2-1; d_gene: TRBD2; CDR3nt: TGCAGCGTTGCTAGCGGGGGGCGCAATGAGCAGTTCTTC; CDR3aa: CSVASGGRNEQFF
abundance: .; v_gene: TRBV20-1; j_gene: TRBJ1-1; d_gene: .; CDR3nt: TGCAGTGCTAAACAGTGGGCGAACACTGAAGCTTTCTTT; CDR3aa: CSAKQWANTEAFF
abundance: few; v_gene: TRBV6-2/TRBV6-3; j_gene: TRBJ2-7; d_gene: TRBD1; CDR3nt: TGTGCCAGCAGTTACGTAATGGGACAGGACCCCTACGAGCAGTACTTC; CDR3aa: CASSYVMGQDPYEQYF
abundance: .; v_gene: TRBV29-1; j_gene: TRBJ2-2; d_gene: .; CDR3nt: TGCAGCGTTGTTCTAGAGAGAAACACCGGGGAGCTGTTTTTT; CDR3aa: CSVVLERNTGELFF
abundance: .; v_gene: TRBV9; j_gene: TRBJ1-2; d_gene: .; CDR3nt: TGTGCCAGCAGAAGCGGCTGGGGACTGGGTGGCTACACCTTC; CDR3aa: CASRSGWGLGGYTF
abundance: .; v_gene: TRBV6-5; j_gene: TRBJ2-3; d_gene: TRBD2; CDR3nt: TGTGCCAGCAGTTACATGGCGGGAGGTTTCACAGATACGCAGTATTTT; CDR3aa: CASSYMAGGFTDTQYF
abundance: .; v_gene: TRBV4-1; j_gene: TRBJ2-1; d_gene: TRBD1; CDR3nt: TGCGCCAGCAGCCAGAATACACAGGGGAAGGTACACGATGAGCAGTTCTTC; CDR3aa: CASSQNTQGKVHDEQFF
abundance: few; v_gene: TRBV7-2; j_gene: TRBJ1-2; d_gene: .; CDR3nt: TGTGCCAGCAGCCCCGTTTGGGGGTCCTCTAACTATGGCTACACCTTC; CDR3aa: CASSPVWGSSNYGYTF
abundance: .; v_gene: TRBV4-1; j_gene: TRBJ1-1; d_gene: TRBD1; CDR3nt: TGCGCCAGCAGCCAGCAACCGGGACAGAGAAACACTGAAGCTTTCTTT; CDR3aa: CASSQQPGQRNTEAFF
abundance: many; v_gene: TRBV18; j_gene: TRBJ2-1; d_gene: .; CDR3nt: TGTGCCAGCTCACCAGGGGACAATCTTAGGCAGTTCTTC; CDR3aa: CASSPGDNLRQFF
abundance: few; v_gene: TRBV6-2/TRBV6-3; j_gene: TRBJ2-2; d_gene: TRBD2; CDR3nt: TGTGCCAGCAGTCCCCCCCCGGGACTAGCGGGAGGCACCGGGGAGCTGTTTTTT; CDR3aa: CASSPPPGLAGGTGELFF
abundance: .; v_gene: TRBV5-1; j_gene: TRBJ2-1; d_gene: TRBD1; CDR3nt: TGCGCCAGCCGGACAGGGTCGTACAATGAGCAGTTCTTC; CDR3aa: CASRTGSYNEQFF
abundance: .; v_gene: TRBV10-3; j_gene: TRBJ2-7; d_gene: .; CDR3nt: TGTGCCTCCCGAAGCGCAAACGACTCCTACGAGCAGTACTTC; CDR3aa: CASRSANDSYEQYF
abundance: few; v_gene: TRBV7-9; j_gene: TRBJ2-7; d_gene: .; CDR3nt: TGTGCCAGCAGCGCGGGACAAAGCTCCTACGAGCAGTACTTC; CDR3aa: CASSAGQSSYEQYF
abundance: .; v_gene: TRBV5-5; j_gene: TRBJ1-5; d_gene: .; CDR3nt: TGTGCCAGCAGCTTTTCACAGGGCGGCAATCAGCCCCAGCATTTT; CDR3aa: CASSFSQGGNQPQHF
abundance: .; v_gene: TRBV7-8; j_gene: TRBJ2-7; d_gene: TRBD1; CDR3nt: TGTGCCAGCAGCTTTGACAGGGGCCCCTACGGGCAGTACTTC; CDR3aa: CASSFDRGPYGQYF
abundance: few; v_gene: TRBV27; j_gene: TRBJ1-5; d_gene: .; CDR3nt: TGTGCCAGCAGGAAGGTCCCCTCCATTAATCAGCCCCAGCATTTT; CDR3aa: CASRKVPSINQPQHF